A selection of T cell receptor beta chains follows, all from one sample in a study of T cells in Graves' hyperthyroidism and ophthalmopathy. In TCRdb, the multiplex PCR reads were re-called with MiXCR into one record per CDR3 protein. The table has 300,000 to 450,000 distinct CDR3 sequences, around 14% seen once. The specimen was blood. These receptors all come from a woman aged 55-69 years with Graves' hyperthyroidism. CDR3s include the opening cysteine and the closing phenylalanine or tryptophan. D genes are given only for firm matches. Clone size is stated in some rows and not others, as once, few, many or a class when expanded.

D	V	size	J	DNA	CDR3
NA	TRBV20-1	many	TRBJ2-5	TGCAGTGCTAGAGATCGGGCAGGGATGAAGACCCAGTACTTC	CSARDRAGMKTQYF
TRBD1	TRBV14	many	TRBJ2-3	TGTGCCAGCAGCCAAAGATCTCCGGGACAGGACACAGATACGCAGTATTTT	CASSQRSPGQDTDTQYF
TRBD2	TRBV7-9	few	TRBJ2-7	TGTGCCAGCAGCTCGACTAGCGGGAGGGCTTTGTACGAGCAGTACTTC	CASSSTSGRALYEQYF
TRBD2	TRBV7-3	NA	TRBJ2-1	TGTGCCAGCAGCTCCCCACTAGCGTACAATGAGCAGTTCTTC	CASSSPLAYNEQFF
TRBD1	TRBV12-3/TRBV12-4	NA	TRBJ2-7	TGTGCCAGCAGAGCCGGGACAGGTCACTACGAGCAGTACTTC	CASRAGTGHYEQYF
NA	TRBV5-1	many	TRBJ2-7	TGCGCCAGCAGCTTGGAGGGAGGTTTTGTCTCCTACGAGCAGTACTTC	CASSLEGGFVSYEQYF
NA	TRBV5-4	few	TRBJ1-1	TGTGCCAGCAGCTGGGGCGGTAGTGGGACCCCAGACGGAGCTTTCTTT	CASSWGGSGTPDGAFF
TRBD1	TRBV30	NA	TRBJ1-6	TGTGCCTGGATGATGACAGGGGCTGGGTCACCCCTCCACTTT	CAWMMTGAGSPLHF
NA	TRBV3-1	many	TRBJ2-5	TGTGCCAGCAGCTTCAGGGTTCAAGAGACCCAGTACTTC	CASSFRVQETQYF
TRBD1	TRBV24-1	NA	TRBJ1-1	TGTGCCACCAGCTCACAGGGGGCGCGGACTGAAGCTTTCTTT	CATSSQGARTEAFF
NA	TRBV7-9	many	TRBJ2-7	TGTGCCAGCAGCTGGGCTACCTACGAGCAGTACTTC	CASSWATYEQYF
TRBD2	TRBV4-2	NA	TRBJ2-1	TGTGCCAGCAGCCAAAGAGCTCTAGCGGGATACAATGAGCAGTTCTTC	CASSQRALAGYNEQFF
NA	TRBV7-9	many	TRBJ2-7	TGTGGGGTGGCGGATAACTACGAGCAGTACTTC	CGVADNYEQYF